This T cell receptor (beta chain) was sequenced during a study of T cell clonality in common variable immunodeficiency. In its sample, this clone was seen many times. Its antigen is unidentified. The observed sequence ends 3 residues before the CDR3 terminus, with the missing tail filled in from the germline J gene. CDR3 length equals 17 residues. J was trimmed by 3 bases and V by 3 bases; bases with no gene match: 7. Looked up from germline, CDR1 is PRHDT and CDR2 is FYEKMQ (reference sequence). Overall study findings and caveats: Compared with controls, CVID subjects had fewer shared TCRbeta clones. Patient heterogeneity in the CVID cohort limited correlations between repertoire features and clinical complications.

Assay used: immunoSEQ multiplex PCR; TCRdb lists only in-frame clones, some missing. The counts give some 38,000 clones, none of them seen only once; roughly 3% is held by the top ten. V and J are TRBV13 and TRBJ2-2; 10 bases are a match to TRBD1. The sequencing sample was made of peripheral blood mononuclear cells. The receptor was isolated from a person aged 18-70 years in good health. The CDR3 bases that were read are TGTGCCAGCAGCTTGGCTAGGGGACAGGGGTACACCGGGGAG. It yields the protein CASSLARGQGYTGE. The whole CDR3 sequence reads CASSLARGQGYTGELFF.